One sample yielded the 19 T cell receptor beta chains listed below, sequenced in a study of control samples from healthy donors and cancer patients. Measured with immunoSEQ multiplex PCR; TCRdb has only the in-frame clones, and not every one. The table shows approximately 100,000 clones, with roughly 78% occurring only once. Specimen: blood. These receptors originate from a man in his sixties in good health.

The chain's CDR3 is CASSVGQGGNTEAFF. DNA for the CDR3: TGTGCCAGCAGCGTGGGACAGGGGGGGAACACTGAAGCTTTCTTT. The genes are TRBV5-4 and TRBJ1-1; 11 bases align to TRBD1. This CDR3 spans 15 amino acids. V lost 4 bases and J lost 1; bases outside the gene matches: 3. Per germline, CDR1 SGHNT and CDR2 YYREEE (reference sequence).

This clone has only one observation. The J gene is TRBJ2-2, the V gene TRBV2; 11 bases agree with TRBD2. This CDR3 comprises 15 residues. Germline V lookup: CDR1 SNHLY, CDR2 FYNNEI. Unmatched junction bases numbered 4, after V lost 4 bases and J lost 6 bases. The CDR3 loop reads CASSVNSGGAGELFF. The CDR3 bases are TGTGCCAGCAGTGTAAATAGCGGGGGGGCCGGGGAGCTGTTTTTT.

The count of this clone is one. J is TRBJ2-4 and V is TRBV5-6; possibly TRBD2 for D (5 bases). The V end was cut by 0 bases, the J end by 10 bases, with 5 bases between. Looked up from germline, CDR1 is SGHDT and CDR2 is YYEEEE. CDR3 size: 11 residues. The CDR3 is CASSLAGIQYF. The CDR3 nucleotides are TGTGCCAGCAGCTTGGCGGGGATTCAGTACTTC.

This clone was seen more than once but under ten times. The germline gene is not matched at one end of the junction; a read error may be the cause. V gene TRBV3-1 (or the pseudogene TRBV3-2) combines with J gene TRBJ1-5; the match to TRBD1 covers 11 bases. The CDR3 has 13 amino acids. The germline V gene encodes CDR1 LGHDT and CDR2 YNNKEL (reference sequence). The CDR3: CASSQDPGQGVEF. The CDR3 DNA reads as TGTGCCAGCAGCCAAGACCCGGGACAGGGGGTCGAATTT.

This clone was seen a single time. The chain has TRBV30 and TRBJ2-1; no firm D call. V was cut by 2 bases and J by 4 bases, with 9 bases left in between. The CDR3 spans 13 residues. The germline V gene encodes CDR1 GTSNPN and CDR2 SVGIG (reference sequence). Here the CDR3 reads CAWSLVRYNEQFF. Written as DNA, the CDR3 is TGTGCCTGGAGTTTGGTGCGGTACAATGAGCAGTTCTTC.

J is TRBJ2-1 and V is TRBV2; 15 bases line up with TRBD2. Germline trimming cut 5 bases from V and 8 bases from J; bases unmatched to any gene: 13. The CDR3 spans 18 residues. Germline V lookup: CDR1 SNHLY, CDR2 FYNNEI. Here the CDR3 DNA reads TGTGCCAGCAGTACCGGGACTAGCGGGAGGTCAGGGAGGGATGAGCAGTTCTTC. Translated: CASSTGTSGRSGRDEQFF.

V and J are TRBV28 and TRBJ2-2; 8 nucleotides align to TRBD1. Germline CDR1 MDHEN, CDR2 SYDVKM. Trimming at V came to 5 bases and at J to 1 base, leaving 6 bases not matched to a gene. There are 16 residues in the CDR3. The CDR3 sequence is CASSPLDRVNTGELFF. DNA of the CDR3: TGTGCCAGCAGTCCTCTGGACAGGGTGAACACCGGGGAGCTGTTTTTT.

The genes are TRBV9 and TRBJ1-3, with D possibly matching TRBD1 (5 bases). CDR1 is SGDLS, CDR2 YYNGEE, per germline. The germline V and J ends were trimmed by 0 bases and 0 bases, with 10 bases remaining between them. The CDR3 loop spans 16 amino acids. CDR3 nucleotide sequence: TGTGCCAGCAGCGTAGGACAGCTCCTCTCTGGAAACACCATATATTTT. Amino acid sequence: CASSVGQLLSGNTIYF.

V usage is TRBV19 and J usage is TRBJ2-2; D is uncertain. The germline V gene encodes CDR1 LNHDA and CDR2 SQIVND (reference sequence). The length of the CDR3 is 13 residues. Deletions cut 7 bases from V and 5 bases from J, with 11 bases between. Here the CDR3 reads CASTPWSTGELFF. The CDR3 DNA is TGTGCCAGTACCCCTTGGAGTACCGGGGAGCTGTTTTTT.

The chain couples TRBV28 to TRBJ2-1; TRBD2 agrees at 10 bases. CDR3 length: 16 amino acids. Losses at the gene ends were 6 bases for V and 3 bases for J; bases not matched to a gene: 8. Germline loops: CDR1 MDHEN, CDR2 SYDVKM. Written as DNA, the CDR3 is TGTGCCAGCAGCCCATGGACTAGCGGTAGCTACAATGAGCAGTTCTTC. It is translated as CASSPWTSGSYNEQFF.

The chain uses TRBV4-1 and TRBJ2-1; D is ambiguous. The CDR3 runs 17 residues. Germline CDR1 is MGHRA and CDR2 is YSYEKL. V lost 1 base and J lost 0, with 13 bases in between. This CDR3 is CASSQVDMGLSYNEQFF. CDR3 nucleotide sequence: TGCGCCAGCAGCCAAGTTGATATGGGCCTCTCCTACAATGAGCAGTTCTTC.

The chain couples TRBV9 to TRBJ1-3, with D uncertain. Germline V gene sequence: CDR1 SGDLS, CDR2 YYNGEE. V was trimmed by 4 bases and J by 4 bases, leaving 15 bases between them. CDR3 length: 15 residues. CDR3: CASSKDPLGGNTIYF. CDR3 DNA sequence: TGTGCCAGCAGCAAGGACCCTCTGGGAGGAAACACCATATATTTT.

This chain links TRBV30 with TRBJ2-3; TRBD2 matches at 13 bases. The V segment lost 1 base and the J segment 3 bases; nucleotides outside the gene matches: 4. Germline values: CDR1 GTSNPN, CDR2 SVGIG (reference sequence). There are 16 residues in the CDR3. The CDR3 loop is CAWSAGTSGITDTQYF. DNA of the CDR3: TGTGCCTGGAGTGCCGGGACTAGCGGGATTACAGATACGCAGTATTTT.

This clone was seen only a few times. The V gene is TRBV6-4, the J gene TRBJ2-2; 11 positions match TRBD2. This CDR3 spans 15 amino acids. Looked up from germline, CDR1 is MRHNA and CDR2 is SNTAGT. Losses at the gene ends were 3 bases for V and 5 bases for J; bases not matched to a gene: 2. CDR3 amino acids: CASSELAGATGELFF. DNA of the CDR3: TGTGCCAGCAGTGAACTAGCGGGAGCTACCGGGGAGCTGTTTTTT.

The CDR3 loop is CASSRGQGGQETQYF. DNA of the CDR3: TGTGCCAGCAGTCGTGGACAGGGGGGCCAAGAGACCCAGTACTTC. V usage is TRBV6-2 or TRBV6-3 and J usage is TRBJ2-5, with 10 bases that match TRBD1. The V gene end was trimmed by 5 bases and the J gene end by 1 base; junction bases not matched to a gene: 4. CDR1 and CDR2 from the germline V gene are MNHEY and SVGEGT. The CDR3 length is 15 residues.

This chain joins TRBV11-1 and TRBJ2-7; D is unresolved. Germline V gene data show CDR1 as SGHAT and CDR2 as FQDESV (reference sequence). This CDR3 is built from 14 residues. Deletions cut 2 bases from V and 0 bases from J, with 8 bases between. The CDR3 region has the DNA TGTGCCAGCAGCTTAAGGATATACTCCTACGAGCAGTACTTC. Its protein product is CASSLRIYSYEQYF.

This chain uses TRBV3-1 (or the pseudogene TRBV3-2) with TRBJ2-5; D not resolved. Germline V gives CDR1 LGHDT, CDR2 YNNKEL (reference sequence). The CDR3 length is 14 residues. V lost 1 base, J lost 1 base, and 7 bases lay in between. CDR3 residues: CASSQGRTQETQYF. The CDR3 bases are TGTGCCAGCAGCCAAGGCAGGACCCAAGAGACCCAGTACTTC.

The rearrangement joins TRBV13 to TRBJ2-1; 9 nucleotides line up with TRBD1. The CDR3 is 15 residues long. The germline gives CDR1 PRHDT, CDR2 FYEKMQ (reference sequence). Trimming cost V 5 bases and J 8 bases; bases outside gene matches: 10. The CDR3 DNA follows: TGTGCCAGCAGCACTCAACCGGGACAGGGTCATGAGCAGTTCTTC. It is translated as CASSTQPGQGHEQFF.

The chain employs TRBV13 and TRBJ2-5, with D tentatively TRBD1 (5 bases). This CDR3 region has 15 residues. From germline, CDR1 is PRHDT and CDR2 FYEKMQ (reference sequence). V was pared by 4 bases and J by 5 bases, with 17 bases between. The chain's CDR3 is CASSWAGQLSETQYF. CDR3 nucleotides: TGTGCCAGCAGCTGGGCAGGGCAGCTGTCGGAGACCCAGTACTTC.